Following are 26 T cell receptor beta chains from one sample sequenced in a study of Ad26.COV2.S vaccination and SARS-CoV-2 variants. Data came from immunoSEQ multiplex PCR; TCRdb stores just in-frame clones and leaves some out. This sample has 320,000 or so clones; 85% to 90% occur once, and the top ten carry over 5%. Noted treatment: some 20 received Ad26.COV2.S at low or high dose, single or two shots; several received placebo; per-sample allocation not given. Collection of samples fell on day 63 after the first vaccine or placebo injection. The sequences come from peripheral blood, collected in a trial of Ad26.COV2.S vaccine versus placebo. The source of these receptors is a person between 18 and 65 years old who received the Ad26.COV2.S COVID-19 vaccine or a placebo.

The chain employs TRBV19 and TRBJ2-4, with D possibly TRBD1 on 5 matching bases. The CDR3 has 13 amino acids. Germline V gives CDR1 LNHDA, CDR2 SQIVND (reference sequence). Trimming pared 3 bases from V and 10 bases from J, leaving 13 bases between. In nucleotides, the CDR3 is TGTGCCAGTAGTATTGCGGTTCCAGGGATTCAGTACTTC. Its translation is CASSIAVPGIQYF.

This rearrangement joins TRBV6-1 to TRBJ2-6; TRBD1 is a possible D gene (5 bases). V was trimmed by 4 bases and J by 0 bases, leaving 13 bases between them. The length of the CDR3 is 17 residues. CDR1 and CDR2 (germline): MNHNS, SASEGT. This CDR3 is CASSGQGSSSGANVLTF. In nucleotides, the CDR3 is TGTGCCAGCAGTGGGCAGGGTTCCTCCTCTGGGGCCAACGTCCTGACTTTC.

This clone was detected once. In the same sample, other DNA sequences code for this CDR3. The CDR3 bases are TGTGCCAGCTCACCAGACAGGGACGGCTACACCTTC. This encodes CASSPDRDGYTF. The chain recombines TRBV18 with TRBJ1-2; 7 positions agree with TRBD1. The V segment lost 2 bases and the J segment 8 bases; nucleotides outside the gene matches: 2. This CDR3 has 12 amino acids. Germline V gene sequence: CDR1 KGHSH, CDR2 LQKENI. The entire variable domain, with the rest obtained from reference TRBV18 and TRBJ1-2, is as follows: NAGVMQNPRHLVRRRGQEARLRCSPMKGHSHVYWYRQLPEEGLKFMVYLQKENIIDESGMPKERFSAEFPKEGPSILRIQQVVRGDSAAYFCASSPDRDGYTFGSGTRLTVV.

The chain carries TRBV11-2 and TRBJ1-2, with TRBD1 matching 9 bases. CDR3 size: 14 residues. The V gene end was trimmed by 7 bases and the J gene end by 2 bases; junction bases not matched to a gene: 5. Germline CDR1 and CDR2: SGHAT and FQNNGV. Here the CDR3 DNA reads TGTGCCAGCACTCCAGGGACAGGGAACTATGGCTACACCTTC. Its translation: CASTPGTGNYGYTF.

The rearrangement joins TRBV5-6 to TRBJ2-3, with TRBD1 identical over 9 bases. With 4 bases clipped from V and 3 bases from J, the junction kept 9 bases outside the gene matches. This CDR3 is 16 amino acids long. CDR1 is SGHDT and CDR2 is YYEEEE in the germline V gene. The CDR3 is CASSGDRVLATDTQYF. The CDR3 DNA is TGTGCCAGCAGCGGGGACAGGGTTCTTGCGACAGATACGCAGTATTTT.

V usage is TRBV28 and J usage is TRBJ2-7; D is ambiguous. Trimming removed 4 bases from V and 2 bases from J, with 12 bases in between. Germline assignment: CDR1 MDHEN and CDR2 SYDVKM. This CDR3 contains 14 residues. CDR3 nucleotide sequence: TGTGCCAGCAGTTGGTTTCACAGCCCCTACGAGCAGTACGTC. Protein: CASSWFHSPYEQYV.

The chain joins TRBV25-1 to TRBJ1-2; D call uncertain. This CDR3 spans 15 amino acids. Trimming left V 3 bases short and J 0 bases short, with 11 bases between. Germline V CDR1 and CDR2: MGHDK, SYGVNS. The CDR3 DNA follows: TGTGCCAGCAGTGACCCCGCCACAACTAACTATGGCTACACCTTC. Protein: CASSDPATTNYGYTF.

This chain joins TRBV5-6 and TRBJ2-7; possibly TRBD2 for D (6 bases). Per the germline V gene, CDR1 is SGHDT and CDR2 is YYEEEE. The CDR3 extends over 15 amino acids. Trimming pared 4 bases from V and 5 bases from J, leaving 19 bases between. CDR3 in DNA: TGTGCCAGCAGCGAACAAGGGACTGGGAGTGACGAGCAGTACTTC. Translating it yields CASSEQGTGSDEQYF.

The V gene is TRBV6-6, the J gene TRBJ1-4; 7 positions agree with TRBD1. With V trimmed by 2 bases and J by 6 bases, 9 bases remained unmatched. The CDR3 length is 16 residues. CDR1 and CDR2 from the germline V gene are MNHNY and SVGAGI (reference sequence). CDR3 bases: TGTGCCAGCAGTTACATCTCGAGACAGGGCCATGAAAAACTGTTTTTT. Protein: CASSYISRQGHEKLFF.

J is TRBJ1-2 and V is TRBV5-4; D is perhaps TRBD1 (5 bases). From germline, CDR1 is SGHNT and CDR2 YYREEE (reference sequence). This CDR3 spans 14 amino acids. The ends were cut back, 0 bases at V and 8 bases at J, with 14 bases in the middle. Written as DNA, the CDR3 is TGTGCCAGCAGCTTGGTGCATGTCAGGGAGGGCTACACCTTC. Protein product: CASSLVHVREGYTF.

The genes are TRBV11-3 and TRBJ2-1, with 11 bases identical to TRBD2. This CDR3 is built from 16 residues. Germline CDR1 and CDR2: SGHNT and YENEEA. V was clipped by 1 base and J by 5 bases; unmatched bases: 4. CDR3 in DNA: TGTGCCAGCAGCTTAGTGGCTAGCGGGGGGCACAATGAGCAGTTCTTC. It specifies CASSLVASGGHNEQFF. Variable domain in full (rest from reference TRBV11-3 and TRBJ2-1): EAGVVQSPRYKIIEKKQPVAFWCNPISGHNTLYWYLQNLGQGPELLIRYENEEAVDDSQLPKDRFSAERLKGVDSTLKIQPAELGDSAVYLCASSLVASGGHNEQFFGPGTRLTVL.

The CDR3 region is CASSEGNPRGYNTGELFF. CDR3 nucleotide sequence: TGTGCCAGCAGTGAAGGGAACCCCAGGGGTTACAACACCGGGGAGCTGTTTTTT. This chain connects TRBV6-1 to TRBJ2-2, with a possible D match to TRBD1 (6 bases). The CDR3 covers 18 residues. Germline assignment: CDR1 MNHNS and CDR2 SASEGT. The V end was cut by 1 base, the J end by 2 bases, with 17 bases between.

The chain has TRBV27 and TRBJ1-2; no reliable D call. V was pared by 0 bases and J by 4 bases, with 9 bases between. The CDR3 is made up of 14 amino acids. The germline gives CDR1 MNHEY, CDR2 SMNVEV (reference sequence). CDR3 in DNA: TGTGCCAGCAGTTTATCGTGGACGGGCTATGGCTACACCTTC. Translated: CASSLSWTGYGYTF.

J is TRBJ2-5 and V is TRBV18; 7 nucleotides line up with TRBD1. Germline lookup yields CDR1 KGHSH and CDR2 LQKENI. The CDR3 totals 16 residues. With 2 bases clipped from V and 2 bases from J, the junction kept 8 bases outside the gene matches. CDR3 DNA: TGTGCCAGCTCACCAAACAGGGGAGTGGGGCAAGAGACCCAGTACTTC. This gives the protein CASSPNRGVGQETQYF.

The V call is TRBV4-1, the J call TRBJ1-1, with a possible D match to TRBD1 (6 bases). The CDR3 covers 18 residues. Germline loops: CDR1 MGHRA, CDR2 YSYEKL. Trimming took off 1 base at V and 0 bases at J, with 18 bases between the two ends. The CDR3 protein is CASSQVLLPRGVNTEAFF. The CDR3 DNA sequence: TGCGCCAGCAGCCAAGTTCTGCTCCCGAGGGGGGTGAACACTGAAGCTTTCTTT.

Remarks on this clone: A junction boundary mismatches the germline segment, possibly from a read error. CDR3 sequence: CASSLDISHEQYF. DNA of the CDR3: TGTGCCAGCAGCTTGGACATCTCCCACGAGCAGTACTTC. V gene TRBV7-9 combines with J gene TRBJ2-7, with D tentatively TRBD1 (5 bases). The length of the CDR3 is 13 residues. Looked up from germline, CDR1 is SEHNR and CDR2 is FQNEAQ (reference sequence).

The V gene is TRBV19, the J gene TRBJ1-1, with D tentatively TRBD1 (5 bases). Germline CDR1 is LNHDA and CDR2 is SQIVND (reference sequence). The CDR3 runs to 17 residues. Trimming shortened V by 8 bases and J by 1 base, and 23 bases separated the two germline ends. DNA of the CDR3: TGTGCCAGTGGAGCAGGGTGGGATTACTCAAAGAACACTGAAGCTTTCTTT. This encodes CASGAGWDYSKNTEAFF. The complete variable domain, with remaining parts taken from reference TRBV19 and TRBJ1-1, reads DGGITQSPKYLFRKEGQNVTLSCEQNLNHDAMYWYRQDPGQGLRLIYYSQIVNDFQKGDIAEGYSVSREKKESFPLTVTSAQKNPTAFYLCASGAGWDYSKNTEAFFGQGTRLTVV.

The J gene is TRBJ1-1, the V gene TRBV5-1; possibly TRBD1 for D (6 bases). The CDR3 totals 15 residues. V was clipped by 4 bases and J by 3 bases, with 16 bases between them. Germline lookup yields CDR1 SGHRS and CDR2 YFSETQ. The CDR3: CASSPGGPGDTEAFF. The CDR3 DNA follows: TGCGCCAGCAGCCCCGGGGGCCCAGGGGACACTGAAGCTTTCTTT.

The genes are TRBV6-5 and TRBJ2-5; D not resolved. From germline, CDR1 is MNHEY and CDR2 SVGAGI. The CDR3 consists of 15 residues. V lost 7 bases and J 1 base, leaving 16 bases between the germline ends. This chain's CDR3 is CASTRNWSTQETQYF. The CDR3, as DNA: TGTGCCAGCACCCGCAATTGGAGTACCCAAGAGACCCAGTACTTC.

The gene calls are TRBV5-6 and TRBJ1-5; the match to TRBD1 covers 7 bases. V shed 2 bases and J 4 bases; nucleotides not matched to a gene: 3. Germline values: CDR1 SGHDT, CDR2 YYEEEE. The CDR3 totals 14 residues. The CDR3 nucleotides read TGTGCCAGCAGCTTACTACAGGGGAATCAGCCCCAGCATTTT. Encoded protein: CASSLLQGNQPQHF.

This chain uses TRBV3-1 (or the pseudogene TRBV3-2) with TRBJ1-3; a possible D gene is TRBD1 (5 bases). The CDR3 runs 16 residues. Germline-derived CDR1 and CDR2 are LGHDT and YNNKEL (reference sequence). V lost 4 bases and J lost 1, with 14 bases in between. CDR3 protein: CASSLGRGGSGNTIYF. The CDR3 coding sequence is TGTGCCAGCAGCCTAGGACGGGGGGGGTCTGGAAACACCATATATTTT.

V gene TRBV27 combines with J gene TRBJ1-1, with a tentative D call TRBD1 (6 bases). CDR1 is MNHEY and CDR2 is SMNVEV in the germline V gene (reference sequence). V was shortened by 4 bases and J by 1 base, with 13 bases between the two germline ends. This CDR3 contains 15 residues. The CDR3 DNA reads TGTGCCAGCAGTTCCCGACAGGTCTCGAACACTGAAGCTTTCTTT. This codes for CASSSRQVSNTEAFF.

This chain links TRBV5-1 with TRBJ2-1; D remains unclear. The CDR3 has 12 residues. V dropped 2 bases and J dropped 9 bases, with 9 bases sitting between them. Germline CDR1 reads SGHRS; CDR2 reads YFSETQ. Here the CDR3 reads CASSFPPREQFF. CDR3 DNA: TGCGCCAGCAGCTTTCCCCCCCGTGAGCAGTTCTTC.

DNA of the CDR3: TGTGCCAGCAGTTTATTGGGGTCTGGGGCCAACGTCCTGACTTTC. This gives the protein CASSLLGSGANVLTF. V gene TRBV28 combines with J gene TRBJ2-6; D uncertain. This CDR3 contains 15 residues. V lost 1 base, J lost 1 base, and 5 bases lay in between. CDR1 is MDHEN and CDR2 is SYDVKM in the germline V gene.

This sequence joins TRBV27 and TRBJ1-4, with a tentative D call TRBD1 (6 bases). The V gene lost 7 bases and the J gene lost 0 bases, with 9 bases spanning the gap. The germline V gene has CDR1 MNHEY and CDR2 SMNVEV (reference sequence). The CDR3 contains 14 residues. The CDR3 protein is CASKWDTTNEKLFF. In DNA form, the CDR3 reads TGTGCCAGCAAGTGGGACACAACTAATGAAAAACTGTTTTTT.

The V and J genes are TRBV20-1 and TRBJ2-1; D uncertain. CDR3 length equals 11 residues. With 6 bases removed from V and 8 bases from J, the gap between germline ends came to 11 bases. Germline V gene lookup returns CDR1 DFQATT and CDR2 SNEGSKA (reference sequence). CDR3 loop: CSALSKDEQFF. The CDR3 bases are TGCAGTGCCCTTTCAAAGGATGAGCAGTTCTTC.